This T cell receptor (beta chain) was captured in a study of T cell responses to AZD1222 COVID-19 vaccine. Overall study results and limits: Seropositivity was recorded at baseline in only a handful of AZD1222 recipients. Spike-spanning, vaccine-associated CD4 TCRs were dominant at 160-218 and 743-854. Nearly half of unique spike-specific TCRs reportedly avoided B.1.351 and B.1.1.7 mutated regions. Donors skewed white British and female; clonal diversity was possibly underestimated.

Produced via immunoSEQ multiplex PCR; TCRdb's table is partial and in-frame only. The sample includes some 130,000 clones, about 90% seen only once; the top ten take under 3.5%. This clone occurred once. Its antigen is undetermined. The V segment lost 3 bases and the J segment 4 bases; nucleotides outside the gene matches: 4. CDR3 length equals 13 residues. The germline V gene has CDR1 SQVTM and CDR2 ANQGSEA. The sample in question was peripheral blood, obtained 28 days after the second AZD1222 dose. The sequence derives from an adult who received the AZD1222 COVID-19 vaccine. The chain carries TRBV29-1 and TRBJ1-2; 8 bases fit TRBD1. This chain's CDR3 is CSVDQTGAYGYTF. The CDR3 DNA sequence: TGCAGCGTTGACCAGACAGGGGCCTATGGCTACACCTTC.